The 24 T cell receptor beta chains in this list originate from one sample, sequenced in a study of cytomegalovirus exposure and HLA in healthy donors. The repertoire was sequenced with immunoSEQ multiplex PCR; TCRdb's copy has only in-frame clones and lacks some. The data show over 150,000 clones, approximately 87% seen once. Sequenced: PBMCs. The receptors were gathered from a woman aged 30 to 39 in good health and CMV-seronegative.

The chain has TRBV27 and TRBJ2-7; D perhaps matches TRBD1 (6 bases). The CDR3 loop spans 13 amino acids. CDR1 is MNHEY and CDR2 is SMNVEV in the germline V gene (reference sequence). V lost 5 bases to trimming and J lost 5 bases, with 13 bases between them. The CDR3 nucleotides read TGTGCCAGCAGTCCCAGGACAGAACACGAGCAGTACTTC. Translated: CASSPRTEHEQYF.

On this clone: The CDR3 end shows no conserved phenylalanine or tryptophan, and so a read error is likely. It is unclear where the CDR3 begins or ends on the DNA, so no DNA is shown, and the CDR3 is as TCRdb lists it. V is TRBV16 and J is TRBJ1-2. Germline loops: CDR1 KGHSY, CDR2 FQNENV. The CDR3 is 15 amino acids long, termini counted. CDR3 residues: CASSGKSVVRKTYGY.

CDR3 nucleotide sequence: TGTGCCAGCCAGGGGCCGTTAAACCGTAACTATGGCTACACCTTC. This encodes CASQGPLNRNYGYTF. The J gene is TRBJ1-2, the V gene TRBV6-1; the D gene is possibly TRBD1 (6 bases). The CDR3 is 15 residues long. In germline, CDR1 is MNHNS, CDR2 SASEGT. Trimming stripped 8 bases from V and 1 base from J, with 17 bases between.

The chain has TRBV9 and TRBJ1-2, with D perhaps TRBD1 (5 bases). The CDR3 is 14 amino acids. Germline CDR1 and CDR2: SGDLS and YYNGEE. V lost 0 bases and J lost 3, with 9 bases in between. CDR3 nucleotide sequence: TGTGCCAGCAGCGTAGATCTCAGGGACTATGGCTACACCTTC. This encodes CASSVDLRDYGYTF.

J is TRBJ2-3 and V is TRBV21-1; the table's D gene call, TRBD2, was not cross checked with the DNA. TRBV21-1 is marked as a pseudogene. The CDR3 spans 14 residues. CDR3 sequence: CASSTCGGADTQYF. In DNA form, the CDR3 reads TGTGCCAGCAGCACCTGCGGGGGGGCAGATACGCAGTATTTT.

The chain carries TRBV19 and TRBJ2-4; D perhaps matches TRBD1 (6 bases). The CDR3 contains 15 residues. The V gene lost 1 base and the J gene lost 3 bases, with 10 bases spanning the gap. Germline V gene lookup returns CDR1 LNHDA and CDR2 SQIVND (reference sequence). This CDR3 reads CASSIGTAYKNIQYF. The CDR3 DNA is TGTGCCAGTAGTATAGGGACAGCATACAAAAACATTCAGTACTTC.

The rearrangement joins TRBV7-2 to TRBJ2-7; D is unclear. The CDR3 contains 15 residues. Trimming cost V 6 bases and J 0 bases, with 15 bases left between them. The germline V gene has CDR1 SGHTA and CDR2 FQGNSA. The CDR3 loop is CASSPGPSSSYEQYF. Written as DNA, the CDR3 is TGTGCCAGCAGTCCCGGGCCCTCCAGCTCCTACGAGCAGTACTTC.

Only one count was recorded for this clone. The chain carries TRBV5-1 and TRBJ1-1; perhaps TRBD1 as D (5 bases). The CDR3 has 14 amino acids. The germline V and J ends were trimmed by 1 base and 4 bases, with 11 bases remaining between them. The germline V gene encodes CDR1 SGHRS and CDR2 YFSETQ. CDR3 nucleotide sequence: TGCGCCAGCAGCTTGTTGCAGGGTGGCACTGAAGCTTTCTTT. Amino acid sequence: CASSLLQGGTEAFF.

As for this clone: This CDR3 is also generated by other DNA sequences in the sample. The rearrangement links TRBV7-9 to TRBJ2-1, with D possibly matching TRBD1 (5 bases). Germline V gives CDR1 SEHNR, CDR2 FQNEAQ (reference sequence). V was shortened by 1 base and J by 4 bases, with 5 bases between the two germline ends. This CDR3 contains 13 residues. The CDR3: CASSLDRYNEQFF. The CDR3 bases are TGTGCCAGCAGCTTAGACAGGTACAATGAGCAGTTCTTC.

The CDR3 loop is CASSFSGGNSPYEQYF. For the CDR3, the DNA is TGTGCCAGCAGCTTTTCAGGGGGCAATTCCCCCTACGAGCAGTACTTC. V usage is TRBV11-2 and J usage is TRBJ2-7; 8 nucleotides match TRBD1. V dropped 3 bases and J dropped 2; count of bases not matched to a gene: 9. In germline, CDR1 is SGHAT, CDR2 FQNNGV. The CDR3 has 16 residues.

The count of this clone is one. The gene calls are TRBV29-1 and TRBJ1-1; a weak D match, TRBD1 (5 bases). V lost 4 bases and J lost 8, with 17 bases in between. Germline values: CDR1 SQVTM, CDR2 ANQGSEA. CDR3 length equals 13 residues. CDR3 amino acids: CSVGRGRGGEAFF. The CDR3 DNA reads as TGCAGCGTTGGAAGAGGGAGGGGAGGGGAAGCTTTCTTT.

V usage is TRBV29-1 and J usage is TRBJ2-1; no definite D call. The V and J ends lost 7 bases and 8 bases respectively, with 15 bases between them. Germline V CDR1 and CDR2: SQVTM, ANQGSEA. This CDR3 has 12 residues. The CDR3 coding sequence is TGCAGCGCGACAAGGGTTTTGGATGAGCAGTTCTTC. Protein sequence: CSATRVLDEQFF.

The chain recombines TRBV6-1 with TRBJ2-3; D ambiguous. The CDR3 covers 15 residues. The germline V and J ends were trimmed by 1 base and 0 bases, with 8 bases remaining between them. Per germline, CDR1 MNHNS and CDR2 SASEGT. CDR3 in amino acids: CASSEVERSTDTQYF. The CDR3 coding sequence is TGTGCCAGCAGTGAAGTGGAGCGTAGCACAGATACGCAGTATTTT.

The genes are TRBV19 and TRBJ1-2; TRBD1 matches at 7 bases. Germline CDR1 reads LNHDA; CDR2 reads SQIVND (reference sequence). The CDR3 extends over 15 amino acids. Losses at the gene ends were 7 bases for V and 10 bases for J; bases not matched to a gene: 18. Here the CDR3 DNA reads TGTGCCAGTACCCCCCTATCTGGGACAGCGCAGGTCTACACCTTC. Amino acids: CASTPLSGTAQVYTF. Variable domain in full (rest from reference TRBV19 and TRBJ1-2): DGGITQSPKYLFRKEGQNVTLSCEQNLNHDAMYWYRQDPGQGLRLIYYSQIVNDFQKGDIAEGYSVSREKKESFPLTVTSAQKNPTAFYLCASTPLSGTAQVYTFGSGTRLTVV.

The chain recombines TRBV6-6 with TRBJ2-5; D might be TRBD1 (6 bases). This CDR3 has 12 amino acids. From germline, CDR1 is MNHNY and CDR2 SVGAGI (reference sequence). The V gene lost 6 bases and the J gene lost 5 bases, with 10 bases spanning the gap. The CDR3 nucleotides read TGTGCCAGCAGCAAACAGGGTGAGACCCAGTACTTC. Protein sequence: CASSKQGETQYF.

The rearrangement joins TRBV28 to TRBJ2-2, with 7 bases aligning to TRBD1. Germline lookup yields CDR1 MDHEN and CDR2 SYDVKM. The CDR3 runs to 13 residues. Trimming at V came to 3 bases and at J to 10 bases, leaving 5 bases not matched to a gene. For the CDR3, the DNA is TGTGCCAGCAGTTTCCCCACAGGGGAGGAGCTGTTTTTT. Its translation: CASSFPTGEELFF.

This chain connects TRBV28 to TRBJ1-1; D might be TRBD1 (6 bases). Germline CDR1 MDHEN, CDR2 SYDVKM. The CDR3 totals 14 residues. V lost 6 bases, J lost 4 bases, and 15 bases lay in between. The CDR3 reads CASSTPGATTEAFF. The CDR3 bases are TGTGCCAGCAGCACGCCGGGGGCAACCACTGAAGCTTTCTTT.

In this sample, this clone turned up once. The genes are TRBV4-3 and TRBJ2-2; no definite D call. Germline CDR1 reads LGHNA; CDR2 reads YSLEER. The V gene lost 0 bases and the J gene lost 1 base, with 6 bases spanning the gap. The CDR3 contains 15 residues. The CDR3 region has the DNA TGCGCCAGCAGCCAAGATCCAAGGAACACCGGGGAGCTGTTTTTT. Its translation is CASSQDPRNTGELFF.

The gene calls are TRBV5-1 and TRBJ1-1; weak D call: TRBD1 (5 bases). In germline, CDR1 is SGHRS, CDR2 YFSETQ. V lost 5 bases and J lost 0, with 11 bases in between. The CDR3 extends over 14 amino acids. This CDR3 reads CASRRGTVNTEAFF. CDR3 sequence (DNA): TGCGCCAGCAGGCGAGGGACCGTGAACACTGAAGCTTTCTTT.

The chain carries TRBV5-1 and TRBJ2-3, with D unclear. V was pared by 1 base and J by 0 bases, with 6 bases between. Germline V gene sequence: CDR1 SGHRS, CDR2 YFSETQ. There are 14 residues in the CDR3. In DNA, the CDR3 is TGCGCCAGCAGCTTGAGACGAAGCACAGATACGCAGTATTTT. This encodes CASSLRRSTDTQYF.

This clone has ten or more counts. The chain carries TRBV6-1 and TRBJ2-3; D is possibly TRBD2 (6 bases). The CDR3 length is 15 residues. The V end lost 0 bases, the J end lost 3 bases, and 10 bases lay between the germline ends. Germline-derived CDR1 and CDR2 are MNHNS and SASEGT. CDR3 nucleotides: TGTGCCAGCAGTGAAGCGCTTGGGGGGACAGATACGCAGTATTTT. Protein: CASSEALGGTDTQYF.

The V call is TRBV7-2, the J call TRBJ2-7, with D possibly TRBD1 on 5 matching bases. The germline V and J ends were trimmed by 5 bases and 1 base, with 15 bases remaining between them. From germline, CDR1 is SGHTA and CDR2 FQGNSA. CDR3 size: 15 residues. The CDR3 region has the DNA TGTGCCAGCAGCCGGCCCGGCCGGACATCCTACGAGCAGTACTTC. Encoded protein: CASSRPGRTSYEQYF.

The V gene is TRBV2, the J gene TRBJ2-1; 10 nucleotides agree with TRBD2. The CDR3 has 16 residues. The junction had 5 bases not matched to a gene; V was cut back by 4 bases and J by 2 bases. The V gene's germline CDR1 is SNHLY and CDR2 FYNNEI. As DNA, the CDR3 is TGTGCCAGCAGTGCCCCCCTAGCGGGGGCCTACAATGAGCAGTTCTTC. Protein product: CASSAPLAGAYNEQFF.

The chain employs TRBV11-2 and TRBJ1-1; TRBD1 might be the D (6 bases). The V end lost 1 base, the J end lost 5 bases, and 17 bases lay between the germline ends. The germline V gene encodes CDR1 SGHAT and CDR2 FQNNGV. The CDR3 is made up of 16 amino acids. The CDR3 loop is CASSLAGGRKGTEAFF. Written as DNA, the CDR3 is TGTGCCAGCAGCTTAGCCGGGGGGCGGAAAGGAACTGAAGCTTTCTTT.